This note documents a single T cell receptor beta chain sequence. Its antigen is not known. The use of a sample-barcoded 5' primer and a J-beta primer mix characterized a second PCR of roughly 6 to 11 cycles. Carrying 12 random nucleotides, a template-switch adaptor labeled each individual cDNA molecule. TCRdb ran MiXCR on the 5' RACE reads and lists one entry per CDR3 protein. The sample consists of about 680,000 distinct CDR3 sequences, around half of them appearing once. This CDR3 has 14 amino acids. The V gene lost 2 bases and the J gene lost 2 bases, with 9 bases spanning the gap. Germline CDR1 is MNHEY and CDR2 is SMNVEV (reference sequence). This sample stems from a study of blood T cells in healthy people across ages. Study background: Researchers report that template switching captured about one barcoded beta molecule per two T cells.

General study findings and limits: Both higher diversity and more naive CD4+ cells marked long-lived donors when set against aged donors.

This chain connects TRBV27 to TRBJ2-5, with D perhaps assigned TRBD1 or TRBD2 (6 bases each). The receptor was derived from a woman aged 60 to 75 in good health. Sequencing used blood. The CDR3 loop reads CASSLRRGQETQYF. The CDR3 nucleotides read TGTGCCAGCAGTTTACGGAGGGGGCAAGAGACCCAGTACTTC.